This T cell receptor (beta chain) was found in a study of T cell changes during pregnancy in multiple sclerosis. Clones were read by immunoSEQ multiplex PCR, and TCRdb kept only the in-frame ones, dropping some. The table has around 64,000 clones, approximately 91% seen once. Trimming took 8 bases from V and 0 from J; bases not matched to a gene: 5. This CDR3 has 14 amino acids. Germline V lookup: CDR1 MDHEN, CDR2 SYDVKM. V usage is TRBV28 and J usage is TRBJ2-7; 9 bases fit TRBD1. The material was CD4+ T cells from peripheral blood mononuclear cells, obtained after pregnancy. The source is a female donor with multiple sclerosis, enrolled in a pregnancy study. CDR3 amino acids: CASRDRVSSYEQYF. The CDR3 DNA sequence: TGTGCCAGCCGGGACAGGGTAAGCTCCTACGAGCAGTACTTC.